Presented here are 26 T cell receptor beta chains from one specimen sequenced in a study of T cells in Graves' hyperthyroidism and ophthalmopathy. Amplified TCR beta CDR3 regions derived from RNA transcripts. The HTBI set primed first-round TCR CDR3 RT-PCR. TCRdb called the multiplex PCR reads again in MiXCR, with one record for every CDR3 protein. The sample has about 840,000 distinct CDR3 sequences; 38% are singletons. The specimen sequenced was blood. The receptors come from a man aged 18 to 35 with Graves' hyperthyroidism.

V gene TRBV14 combines with J gene TRBJ2-7, with TRBD2 matching over 8 bases. The CDR3 is made up of 12 amino acids. The ends lost 8 bases at V and 6 bases at J; junction bases unmatched: 6. Germline assignment: CDR1 SGHDN and CDR2 FVKESK. CDR3 bases: TGTGCCAGCTCATCGGGAGGGGTCGAGCAGTACTTC. Its protein product is CASSSGGVEQYF.

V is TRBV20-1 and J is TRBJ2-7, with TRBD2 matching 12 bases. V gave up 0 bases and J gave up 4 bases; unmatched junction bases: 10. The CDR3 runs 17 residues. The germline CDR1 and CDR2 sequences are DFQATT and SNEGSKA (reference sequence). The chain's CDR3 is CSARDASSGRAGYEQYF. The CDR3 DNA sequence: TGCAGTGCTAGAGACGCTTCTAGCGGGAGGGCCGGGTACGAGCAGTACTTC.

The chain links TRBV29-1 to TRBJ2-2; 8 nucleotides align to TRBD1. This CDR3 is 14 amino acids long. The germline V gene encodes CDR1 SQVTM and CDR2 ANQGSEA. V lost 7 bases, J lost 4 bases, and 8 bases stayed unmatched. CDR3 sequence reads: CSARGGTGTGELFF. For the CDR3, the DNA is TGCAGCGCGAGGGGCGGGACAGGCACCGGGGAGCTGTTTTTT.

This clonotype was observed many times. The chain uses TRBV15 and TRBJ1-1; D unresolved. CDR1 is LNHNV, CDR2 YYDKDF, per germline (reference sequence). CDR3 length: 13 residues. Between the trimmed V and J ends, which lost 1 base and 4 bases, there was a span of 7 bases. Here the CDR3 reads CATSRVSSTEAFF. CDR3 DNA sequence: TGTGCCACCAGCAGAGTTAGCAGCACTGAAGCTTTCTTT.

A remark on this clonotype: At one end the junction does not follow the germline gene, possibly because of a read error. This chain links TRBV2 with TRBJ1-5; D perhaps matches TRBD1 (6 bases). Germline CDR1 and CDR2: SNHLY and FYNNEI. The length of the CDR3 is 16 residues. This chain's CDR3 is CASSQEISRGSQPQHF. The CDR3 bases are TGCGCCAGCAGCCAAGAAATCAGCAGGGGAAGCCAGCCCCAGCATTTT.

This chain links TRBV12-3 or TRBV12-4 with TRBJ2-7, with 9 bases that match TRBD1. The CDR3 has 15 residues. The V gene end was trimmed by 5 bases and the J gene end by 7 bases; junction bases not matched to a gene: 12. This CDR3 is CASSNTGTGNKEQYF. For the CDR3, the DNA is TGTGCCAGCAGTAATACCGGGACAGGGAATAAAGAGCAGTACTTC.

This clonotype was observed a handful of times. This chain connects TRBV4-1 to TRBJ1-2; D is unresolved. The CDR3 runs 12 residues. Germline CDR1 MGHRA, CDR2 YSYEKL. V dropped 3 bases and J dropped 10 bases, with 12 bases sitting between them. Here the CDR3 DNA reads TGCGCCAGCAGCCAGGGAAGATGGAACTACACCTTC. Amino acid sequence: CASSQGRWNYTF.

This sequence joins TRBV10-3 and TRBJ2-7; D call uncertain. Germline CDR1 reads ENHRY; CDR2 reads SYGVKD. Trimming took 11 bases from V and 4 from J, leaving 9 bases between them. The CDR3 is 10 residues long. CDR3 sequence reads: CARSCYEQYF. Written as DNA, the CDR3 is TGTGCCCGTTCTTGTTACGAGCAGTACTTC.

This chain uses TRBV12-3 or TRBV12-4 with TRBJ1-3; 7 bases map to TRBD1. The CDR3 contains 15 residues. Trimming cost V 5 bases and J 0 bases; bases outside gene matches: 4. The CDR3 nucleotides are TGTGCCAGCAGTCCACAGGGGACCTCTGGAAACACCATATATTTT. Translation gives CASSPQGTSGNTIYF.

This clonotype was picked up many times. The V call is TRBV7-9, the J call TRBJ2-7, with D hard to call. The CDR3 has 14 residues. Germline CDR1 reads SEHNR; CDR2 reads FQNEAQ (reference sequence). Trimming took 7 bases from V and 2 from J, leaving 15 bases between them. CDR3 loop: CASTNPFTTYEQYF. CDR3 DNA sequence: TGTGCCAGCACCAACCCATTCACCACCTACGAGCAGTACTTC.

This clonotype was detected a few times. This rearrangement joins TRBV5-5 to TRBJ2-2; tentatively, D is TRBD2 (6 bases). The CDR3 has 15 residues. V lost 4 bases and J lost 1, with 11 bases in between. Germline CDR1 SGHKS, CDR2 YYEKEE (reference sequence). The CDR3 region has the DNA TGTGCCAGCAGCCCGGGACTCCAGAACACCGGGGAGCTGTTTTTT. Translating gives CASSPGLQNTGELFF.

This clonotype has at least ten counts. This chain links TRBV10-3 with TRBJ2-7; D uncertain. Germline V gene data show CDR1 as ENHRY and CDR2 as SYGVKD. The CDR3 has 13 residues. Trimming removed 3 bases from V and 3 bases from J, with 9 bases in between. The CDR3 region is CAISDPSIYEQYF. The CDR3 DNA sequence: TGTGCCATCAGTGACCCCTCAATCTACGAGCAGTACTTC.

In this sample, this clonotype turned up a few times. This rearrangement joins TRBV5-1 to TRBJ1-2, with 7 bases identical to TRBD1. The CDR3 runs to 15 residues. Germline V lookup: CDR1 SGHRS, CDR2 YFSETQ. V was clipped by 2 bases and J by 1 base; unmatched bases: 5. The CDR3 sequence: CASSLSGTDNYGYTF. The CDR3 DNA reads TGCGCCAGCAGCTTATCCGGGACAGATAACTATGGCTACACCTTC. Filled out from reference TRBV5-1 and TRBJ1-2, the complete variable domain reads KAGVTQTPRYLIKTRGQQVTLSCSPISGHRSVSWYQQTPGQGLQFLFEYFSETQRNKGNFPGRFSGRQFSNSRSEMNVSTLELGDSALYLCASSLSGTDNYGYTFGSGTRLTVV.

This clonotype was found many times. The chain has TRBV29-1 and TRBJ2-7; no clear D. The CDR3 extends over 13 amino acids. Per the germline V gene, CDR1 is SQVTM and CDR2 is ANQGSEA. The V end lost 7 bases, the J end lost 3 bases, and 16 bases lay between the germline ends. CDR3 region: CSAQTDGYYEQYF. The CDR3 DNA sequence: TGCAGCGCCCAGACCGACGGCTACTACGAGCAGTACTTC.

Notes on this clonotype: No conserved phenylalanine or tryptophan ends this CDR3, so it is likely a read error. V usage is TRBV7-9 and J usage is TRBJ2-7, with D unclear. The germline CDR1 and CDR2 sequences are SEHNR and FQNEAQ (reference sequence). The CDR3 length is 11 residues. The CDR3 here is CTSSPSYEQYL. The CDR3 nucleotides read TGTACCAGCAGCCCATCCTACGAGCAGTACCTC.

The chain joins TRBV2 to TRBJ2-2, with 12 nucleotides matching TRBD2. Germline V CDR1 and CDR2: SNHLY, FYNNEI. J lost 2 bases, V lost 1 base, and 14 bases had no gene match. CDR3 size: 21 residues. CDR3 loop: CASSEGRETSGGLLNTGELFF. In DNA, the CDR3 is TGTGCCAGCAGTGAAGGAAGGGAGACTAGCGGGGGTCTACTTAACACCGGGGAGCTGTTTTTT.

The chain joins TRBV10-1 to TRBJ2-2, with 10 bases lining up with TRBD2. Germline trimming cut 3 bases from V and 5 bases from J; bases unmatched to any gene: 6. This CDR3 is built from 16 residues. The germline gives CDR1 WNHNN, CDR2 SYGVQD (reference sequence). This CDR3 is CASSEVVAGGTGELFF. In nucleotides, the CDR3 is TGCGCCAGCAGTGAAGTGGTAGCGGGGGGAACCGGGGAGCTGTTTTTT.

There are a few counts of this clonotype. This sequence joins TRBV20-1 and TRBJ2-7, with a weak D call TRBD1 (7 bases). The CDR3 runs to 15 residues. V was clipped by 0 bases and J by 5 bases, with 17 bases between them. Germline V CDR1 and CDR2: DFQATT, SNEGSKA (reference sequence). The CDR3 region has the DNA TGCAGTGCTAGAGACGGAGGGGGCGTATCGGACGAGCAGTACTTC. Residues: CSARDGGGVSDEQYF.

This chain joins TRBV9 and TRBJ2-7; 11 bases fit TRBD2. The germline CDR1 and CDR2 sequences are SGDLS and YYNGEE. V trimming: 0 bases; J trimming: 6 bases; junction bases outside the gene matches: 8. CDR3 size: 16 residues. CDR3 nucleotides: TGTGCCAGCAGCGTAGGAGCTAGCGGGAGGATTGGCGAGCAGTACTTC. It encodes CASSVGASGRIGEQYF.

This clonotype appeared a few times. The chain joins TRBV2 to TRBJ1-1; D gene uncertain. V was trimmed by 6 bases and J by 3 bases, leaving 14 bases between them. CDR1 is SNHLY, CDR2 FYNNEI, per germline. This CDR3 comprises 14 residues. The CDR3 is CASSQEAADTEAFF. The CDR3 DNA follows: TGTGCCAGCAGCCAAGAGGCAGCGGACACTGAAGCTTTCTTT.

The gene calls are TRBV29-1 and TRBJ2-2, with D possibly matching TRBD2 (5 bases). Germline V gene lookup returns CDR1 SQVTM and CDR2 ANQGSEA. The CDR3 has 16 residues. The ends were cut back, 7 bases at V and 4 bases at J, with 22 bases in the middle. CDR3 sequence (DNA): TGCAGCGCCCTAACGCCGGGAAAATCGGGCACCGGGGAGCTGTTTTTT. Translation gives CSALTPGKSGTGELFF.

This clonotype was counted a few times. The chain joins TRBV20-1 to TRBJ2-2; tentative D call: TRBD2 (6 bases). This CDR3 contains 14 residues. Trimming shortened V by 4 bases and J by 4 bases, and 13 bases separated the two germline ends. From germline, CDR1 is DFQATT and CDR2 SNEGSKA (reference sequence). The CDR3 region is CSAIPGLPTGELFF. In nucleotides, the CDR3 is TGCAGTGCTATCCCGGGACTCCCCACCGGGGAGCTGTTTTTT.

Note on this clonotype: A clone one base away is much larger, so this may be a read error. This chain uses TRBV10-3 with TRBJ2-5; D is unclear. The length of the CDR3 is 11 residues. Germline-derived CDR1 and CDR2 are ENHRY and SYGVKD. The CDR3 coding sequence is TGTGCCATCAGTAACCAAGAGGCCCAGTACTTC. Protein sequence: CAISNQEAQYF.

The chain links TRBV19 to TRBJ1-2, with TRBD1 as a possible D gene (5 bases). Trimming took 3 bases from V and 8 from J, leaving 16 bases between them. The CDR3 spans 14 residues. Germline CDR1 and CDR2: LNHDA and SQIVND (reference sequence). The CDR3, as DNA: TGTGCCAGTAGTATGGCGGGACCGCCGGGGGGCTACACCTTC. Its protein product is CASSMAGPPGGYTF.

The chain employs TRBV29-1 and TRBJ1-6, with D maybe TRBD1 (6 bases). Germline values: CDR1 SQVTM, CDR2 ANQGSEA. The CDR3 runs 14 residues. V lost 3 bases to trimming and J lost 10 bases, with 16 bases between them. The CDR3 spells CSVDRGRNGSPLHF. The CDR3 bases are TGCAGCGTTGATCGGGGGCGAAATGGGTCACCCCTCCACTTT.

The chain has TRBV7-2 and TRBJ1-1, with D hard to call. Trimming removed 5 bases from V and 3 bases from J, with 10 bases in between. The CDR3 contains 13 residues. The germline V gene encodes CDR1 SGHTA and CDR2 FQGNSA. This chain's CDR3 is CASSPAPYTEAFF. The CDR3 nucleotides are TGTGCCAGCAGCCCAGCACCGTACACTGAAGCTTTCTTT.